The clone carrying this T cell receptor (beta chain) was observed once. Its antigen is as yet unknown. Germline V CDR1 and CDR2: LNHDA, SQIVND (reference sequence). CDR3 size: 16 residues. The V and J ends lost 5 bases and 3 bases respectively, with 16 bases between them. This entry comes from a study of T cells in localized non-small cell lung cancer. Regarding the study as a whole: Among the top 100 tumor clones, a median about 59 appeared in adjacent lung. The greatest T cell clonality was found in uninvolved adjacent lung (higher than in tumor). Heterogeneity remains possible because sequencing was limited to only one tumor region.

Here immunoSEQ multiplex PCR was the method, and the copy in TCRdb shows in-frame clones only, minus some. The sample has around 54,000 clones; approximately 90% are singletons. The sample was peripheral blood, taken before any cancer treatment. The chain recombines TRBV19 with TRBJ2-2; D gene unclear. This clonotype was sampled from a male donor older than 55 with stage III squamous cell lung carcinoma. The CDR3 DNA reads as TGTGCCAGTAGTCCTCTAGAAGGGCTGGACACCGGGGAGCTGTTTTTT. Translated: CASSPLEGLDTGELFF.